A single sample is the source of the 32 T cell receptor beta chains below, sequenced in a study of blood T cell repertoires in COVID-19. Assay used: immunoSEQ multiplex PCR; TCRdb lists only in-frame clones, some missing. The data contain some 250,000 clones, 80% to 90% of them singletons. Material for sequencing was peripheral blood. The receptors stem from an elderly woman with COVID-19, enrolled during active disease.

This clone was picked up a small number of times. The chain couples TRBV12-3 or TRBV12-4 to TRBJ1-2; D unresolved. The CDR3 runs 13 residues. Trimming took 3 bases from V and 4 from J, leaving 9 bases between them. The CDR3 protein is CASSLRRGYGYTF. In DNA form, the CDR3 reads TGTGCCAGCAGTTTGAGGCGAGGCTATGGCTACACCTTC.

The chain links TRBV15 to TRBJ2-1, with D tentatively TRBD2 (6 bases). Trimming cost V 0 bases and J 4 bases, with 13 bases left between them. The CDR3 is 16 amino acids. CDR1 LNHNV and CDR2 YYDKDF come from the germline V gene (reference sequence). The chain's CDR3 is CATSRDPTRGYNEQFF. The DNA for the CDR3 is TGTGCCACCAGCAGAGATCCCACGCGGGGTTACAATGAGCAGTTCTTC.

This chain uses TRBV29-1 with TRBJ1-1, with D perhaps matching TRBD1 (6 bases). The length of the CDR3 is 11 residues. Deletions cut 7 bases from V and 7 bases from J, with 13 bases between. Germline CDR1 reads SQVTM; CDR2 reads ANQGSEA. DNA for the CDR3: TGCAGCGGAAGCCCAGGGGTTGAAGCTTTCTTT. Its translation is CSGSPGVEAFF.

This clone was seen a handful of times. Additional DNA sequences in this sample encode the identical CDR3. This chain joins TRBV3-1 (or the pseudogene TRBV3-2) and TRBJ1-1, with D possibly matching TRBD1 (5 bases). Germline loops: CDR1 LGHDT, CDR2 YNNKEL (reference sequence). The CDR3 has 14 residues. Trimming left V 4 bases short and J 1 base short, with 10 bases between. The CDR3 is CASSRGQANTEAFF. In nucleotides, the CDR3 is TGTGCCAGCAGCCGCGGACAAGCGAACACTGAAGCTTTCTTT.

The count of this clone is one. The gene calls are TRBV28 and TRBJ1-6; 7 bases match TRBD1. Trimming removed 6 bases from V and 9 bases from J; junction bases left unmatched: 11. The CDR3 has 15 amino acids. Per germline, CDR1 MDHEN and CDR2 SYDVKM. CDR3 protein: CASRPYGTAASPLHF. For the CDR3, the DNA is TGTGCCAGCAGGCCTTATGGGACAGCAGCTTCACCCCTCCACTTT.

The chain is built from TRBV3-1 (or the pseudogene TRBV3-2) and TRBJ1-1, with 11 bases that match TRBD1. CDR3 length: 15 amino acids. The germline gives CDR1 LGHDT, CDR2 YNNKEL (reference sequence). Trimming cost V 4 bases and J 10 bases; bases outside gene matches: 11. CDR3 sequence: CASSLRTGGNRAAFF. DNA for the CDR3: TGTGCCAGCAGCCTACGGACAGGGGGCAATAGGGCAGCTTTCTTT.

The chain uses TRBV2 and TRBJ2-2; D perhaps matches TRBD1 (7 bases). V gave up 3 bases and J gave up 6 bases, with 8 bases separating them. Germline V lookup: CDR1 SNHLY, CDR2 FYNNEI. The CDR3 runs 13 residues. In DNA form, the CDR3 reads TGTGCCAGCAGTGACAGGGGGGCCGGGGAGCTGTTTTTT. Translation: CASSDRGAGELFF.

The chain is built from TRBV11-2 and TRBJ2-3; D not resolved. Trimming cost V 5 bases and J 4 bases, with 16 bases left between them. Looked up from germline, CDR1 is SGHAT and CDR2 is FQNNGV. This CDR3 contains 15 residues. CDR3 coding DNA: TGTGCCAGCAGCAAAGCGACTCCGGGTGCAGATACGCAGTATTTT. Amino acid sequence: CASSKATPGADTQYF.

The rearrangement uses TRBV7-3 and TRBJ1-2; D gene ambiguous. This CDR3 has 14 residues. The V gene lost 3 bases and the J gene lost 1 base, with 9 bases spanning the gap. Germline CDR1 reads SGHTA; CDR2 reads FQGTGA. The CDR3 nucleotides read TGTGCCAGCAGCTTTAGACAACTTAACTATGGCTACACCTTC. Amino acids: CASSFRQLNYGYTF.

CDR3 in amino acids: CASSFLAGGTDTQYF. Written as DNA, the CDR3 is TGTGCCAGTAGTTTTCTAGCGGGGGGCACAGATACGCAGTATTTT. V is TRBV19 and J is TRBJ2-3, with 10 bases that match TRBD2. Trimming at V came to 5 bases and at J to 1 base, leaving 3 bases not matched to a gene. From germline, CDR1 is LNHDA and CDR2 SQIVND (reference sequence). This CDR3 is 15 amino acids long.

The J gene is TRBJ2-1, the V gene TRBV11-3, with TRBD2 identical over 15 bases. This CDR3 has 18 amino acids. Germline CDR1 is SGHNT and CDR2 is YENEEA. V gave up 5 bases and J gave up 3 bases; unmatched junction bases: 8. The CDR3 DNA sequence: TGTGCCAGCAGCCCCCGGACTAGCGGGGGGGCCGGCTACAATGAGCAGTTCTTC. Protein product: CASSPRTSGGAGYNEQFF.

The rearrangement links TRBV19 to TRBJ2-1; D is possibly TRBD1 (6 bases). The germline V and J ends were trimmed by 5 bases and 0 bases, with 17 bases remaining between them. The length of the CDR3 is 17 residues. CDR1 LNHDA and CDR2 SQIVND come from the germline V gene (reference sequence). The CDR3 sequence is CASSPGQRSSSYNEQFF. The CDR3 DNA reads TGTGCCAGTAGTCCCGGACAGAGAAGCAGCTCCTACAATGAGCAGTTCTTC.

V is TRBV4-1 and J is TRBJ1-5; D is unresolved. With 1 base removed from V and 3 bases from J, the gap between germline ends came to 7 bases. The CDR3 has 14 amino acids. In germline, CDR1 is MGHRA, CDR2 YSYEKL. Here the CDR3 reads CASSQVANNQPQHF. CDR3 coding DNA: TGCGCCAGCAGCCAAGTAGCCAACAATCAGCCCCAGCATTTT.

The chain joins TRBV20-1 to TRBJ1-2, with 7 nucleotides matching TRBD1. The CDR3 has 13 amino acids. Germline V lookup: CDR1 DFQATT, CDR2 SNEGSKA (reference sequence). V shed 3 bases, J shed 2 bases, and the junction held 3 bases outside the gene matches. CDR3 sequence (DNA): TGCAGTGCTAGTTCAGGGGGGAACTATGGCTACACCTTC. Residues: CSASSGGNYGYTF.

This chain uses TRBV3-1 (or the pseudogene TRBV3-2) with TRBJ2-2, with 8 bases lining up with TRBD2. The V segment lost 2 bases and the J segment 4 bases; nucleotides outside the gene matches: 9. The CDR3 runs 17 residues. CDR1 is LGHDT, CDR2 YNNKEL, per germline (reference sequence). This CDR3 is CASSQKWLAGFTGELFF. CDR3 DNA sequence: TGTGCCAGCAGCCAAAAGTGGCTAGCGGGTTTCACCGGGGAGCTGTTTTTT.

The chain carries TRBV6-5 and TRBJ2-7; 7 bases are a match to TRBD1. J was trimmed by 0 bases and V by 10 bases; bases with no gene match: 9. Germline CDR1 and CDR2: MNHEY and SVGAGI. This CDR3 has 14 residues. The CDR3: CATQRDRGSYEQYF. In nucleotides, the CDR3 is TGTGCCACCCAACGGGACAGAGGCTCCTACGAGCAGTACTTC.

V is TRBV25-1 and J is TRBJ1-6, with TRBD1 matching over 8 bases. Germline CDR1 MGHDK, CDR2 SYGVNS. This CDR3 has 17 amino acids. Trimming at V came to 3 bases and at J to 7 bases, leaving 11 bases not matched to a gene. DNA of the CDR3: TGTGCCAGCAGTGACCTCCTCGGACAGGGTGGGAATTCACCCCTCCACTTT. Residues: CASSDLLGQGGNSPLHF. Full variable domain (outside the CDR3, taken from reference TRBV25-1 and TRBJ1-6): EADIYQTPRYLVIGTGKKITLECSQTMGHDKMYWYQQDPGMELHLIHYSYGVNSTEKGDLSSESTVSRIRTEHFPLTLESARPSHTSQYLCASSDLLGQGGNSPLHFGNGTRLTVT.

This clone was observed a single time. This chain joins TRBV2 and TRBJ2-3, with TRBD2 matching 9 bases. Trimming at V came to 4 bases and at J to 2 bases, leaving 7 bases not matched to a gene. This CDR3 has 16 residues. Germline assignment: CDR1 SNHLY and CDR2 FYNNEI. CDR3: CASSVRAGGYTDTQYF. The CDR3 DNA reads TGTGCCAGCAGTGTAAGGGCGGGGGGGTACACAGATACGCAGTATTTT.

A remark on this clone: The germline gene is not matched at one end of the junction; a read error may be the cause. The chain is built from TRBV29-1 and TRBJ1-2; no firm D call. There are 14 residues in the CDR3. Germline V gene sequence: CDR1 SQVTM, CDR2 ANQGSEA. The CDR3 sequence: CSVEDSGNALPRSF. In DNA form, the CDR3 reads TGCAGCGTTGAAGACTCGGGAAATGCCTTACCCCGAAGCTTC.

This chain links TRBV6-6 with TRBJ2-3; 7 bases fit TRBD1. This CDR3 has 15 residues. Germline CDR1 is MNHNY and CDR2 is SVGAGI (reference sequence). V was clipped by 5 bases and J by 3 bases; unmatched bases: 8. DNA of the CDR3: TGTGCCAGCAGTCAGATGGGCAGGGGGACAGATACGCAGTATTTT. Translated, it gives CASSQMGRGTDTQYF.

The rearrangement links TRBV11-2 to TRBJ1-2; D ambiguous. CDR1 and CDR2 from the germline V gene are SGHAT and FQNNGV. The CDR3 extends over 11 amino acids. V was clipped by 5 bases and J by 8 bases, with 9 bases between them. CDR3: CASSPGGGYTF. The CDR3 DNA reads as TGTGCCAGCAGCCCCGGAGGGGGCTACACCTTC.

The rearrangement uses TRBV15 and TRBJ2-2, with unresolved D. The V and J ends lost 2 bases and 8 bases respectively, with 12 bases between them. The CDR3 loop spans 14 amino acids. Germline V lookup: CDR1 LNHNV, CDR2 YYDKDF (reference sequence). CDR3 sequence reads: CATSRLTFRGELFF. CDR3 sequence (DNA): TGTGCCACCAGCAGACTTACTTTTCGGGGGGAGCTGTTTTTT.

A single count supports this clone. This chain uses TRBV2 with TRBJ2-1, with 9 positions matching TRBD2. The CDR3 covers 14 residues. J gave up 15 bases and V 4 bases, and 13 bases lay outside the gene matches. Germline lookup yields CDR1 SNHLY and CDR2 FYNNEI. The CDR3 loop is CASSGAGGHRIPFF. In nucleotides, the CDR3 is TGTGCCAGCAGTGGCGCGGGAGGGCATCGAATTCCGTTCTTC.

This chain joins TRBV24-1 and TRBJ1-4, with 10 bases aligning to TRBD1. V lost 4 bases to trimming and J lost 7 bases; unmatched junction nucleotides: 5. Germline CDR1 is KGHDR and CDR2 is SFDVKD. This CDR3 has 15 residues. The CDR3 region is CATSERGQGSEKLFF. In nucleotides, the CDR3 is TGTGCCACCAGTGAAAGGGGACAGGGGAGTGAAAAACTGTTTTTT.

V usage is TRBV18 and J usage is TRBJ2-5; TRBD1 agrees at 8 bases. The CDR3 length is 15 residues. V shed 6 bases, J shed 4 bases, and the junction held 10 bases outside the gene matches. The germline gives CDR1 KGHSH, CDR2 LQKENI. The DNA of the CDR3 is TGTGCCAGCTCTCTTGGACAGGGAATGGGAGAGACCCAGTACTTC. It is translated as CASSLGQGMGETQYF.

This chain uses TRBV6-5 with TRBJ2-7; TRBD1 might be the D (6 bases). The CDR3 is 13 amino acids. The ends were cut back, 4 bases at V and 2 bases at J, with 9 bases in the middle. Germline CDR1 reads MNHEY; CDR2 reads SVGAGI. The CDR3 region is CASSSTGAYEQYF. The CDR3, as DNA: TGTGCCAGCAGTTCGACAGGAGCCTACGAGCAGTACTTC.

The sample holds a few counts of this clone. This chain links TRBV5-1 with TRBJ1-2, with D hard to call. Germline CDR1 SGHRS, CDR2 YFSETQ. Trimming stripped 0 bases from V and 5 bases from J, with 14 bases between. This CDR3 has 15 amino acids. CDR3 protein: CASSLEGQARYGYTF. The CDR3, as DNA: TGCGCCAGCAGCTTGGAAGGTCAGGCCAGGTATGGCTACACCTTC. Complete variable domain (other parts from reference TRBV5-1 and TRBJ1-2): KAGVTQTPRYLIKTRGQQVTLSCSPISGHRSVSWYQQTPGQGLQFLFEYFSETQRNKGNFPGRFSGRQFSNSRSEMNVSTLELGDSALYLCASSLEGQARYGYTFGSGTRLTVV.

This clone was seen more than once but under ten times. The chain is built from TRBV11-2 and TRBJ1-3; TRBD1 aligns across 8 bases. From germline, CDR1 is SGHAT and CDR2 FQNNGV. The CDR3 runs 17 residues. The V segment lost 6 bases and the J segment 1 base; nucleotides outside the gene matches: 11. CDR3 in amino acids: CASSPIGTGLSGNTIYF. The CDR3 DNA reads TGTGCCAGCAGTCCGATCGGGACAGGCCTTTCTGGAAACACCATATATTTT.

As to this clone: Germline and junction disagree at one end, which may indicate a read error. V is TRBV6-1 and J is TRBJ2-5, with 12 bases lining up with TRBD2. Germline CDR1 MNHNS, CDR2 SASEGT. This CDR3 comprises 15 residues. The DNA of the CDR3 is TGTGCCAGCAGGGAAGGGACTAGCGGGCCAGGGGCCCAGTACTTC. Translating gives CASREGTSGPGAQYF.

This clone has a single count. The chain recombines TRBV5-1 with TRBJ2-7, with D unclear. The CDR3 covers 14 residues. The germline gives CDR1 SGHRS, CDR2 YFSETQ. V dropped 0 bases and J dropped 3 bases, with 10 bases sitting between them. CDR3 amino acids: CASSLDRNSYEQYF. The CDR3 DNA sequence: TGCGCCAGCAGCTTGGACCGAAACAGCTACGAGCAGTACTTC. The entire variable domain, with the rest obtained from reference TRBV5-1 and TRBJ2-7, is as follows: KAGVTQTPRYLIKTRGQQVTLSCSPISGHRSVSWYQQTPGQGLQFLFEYFSETQRNKGNFPGRFSGRQFSNSRSEMNVSTLELGDSALYLCASSLDRNSYEQYFGPGTRLTVT.

This chain connects TRBV6-5 to TRBJ2-3; 8 positions match TRBD2. The CDR3 has 14 residues. The V gene end was trimmed by 7 bases and the J gene end by 4 bases; junction bases not matched to a gene: 7. Germline V gene sequence: CDR1 MNHEY, CDR2 SVGAGI. CDR3 protein: CASTYREGSDTQYF. For the CDR3, the DNA is TGTGCCAGCACTTATCGGGAGGGATCAGATACGCAGTATTTT.

The CDR3 sequence is CASSQVRTSGSQQYF. CDR3 DNA sequence: TGTGCCAGCAGCCAAGTCCGGACTAGCGGGAGTCAGCAGTACTTC. The V call is TRBV14, the J call TRBJ2-7; 13 bases match TRBD2. CDR3 length equals 15 residues. Trimming cost V 1 base and J 8 bases; bases outside gene matches: 5. Germline CDR1 is SGHDN and CDR2 is FVKESK. The full variable domain, rest sourced from reference TRBV14 and TRBJ2-7, is EAGVTQFPSHSVIEKGQTVTLRCDPISGHDNLYWYRRVMGKEIKFLLHFVKESKQDESGMPNNRFLAERTGGTYSTLKVQPAELEDSGVYFCASSQVRTSGSQQYFGPGTRLTVT.